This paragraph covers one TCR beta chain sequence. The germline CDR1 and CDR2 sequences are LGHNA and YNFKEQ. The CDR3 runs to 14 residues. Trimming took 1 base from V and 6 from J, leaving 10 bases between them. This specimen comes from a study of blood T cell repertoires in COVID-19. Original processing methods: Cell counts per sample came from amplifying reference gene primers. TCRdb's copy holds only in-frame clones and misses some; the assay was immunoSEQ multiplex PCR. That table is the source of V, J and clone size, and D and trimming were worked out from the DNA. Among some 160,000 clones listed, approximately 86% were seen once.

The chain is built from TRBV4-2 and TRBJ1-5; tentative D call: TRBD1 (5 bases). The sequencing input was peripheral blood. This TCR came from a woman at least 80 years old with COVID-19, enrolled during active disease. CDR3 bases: TGTGCCAGCAGCCAAGGGGTTGACAGTCAGCCCCAGCATTTT. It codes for CASSQGVDSQPQHF.